The clone carrying this T cell receptor (beta chain) has a handful of counts. This entry belongs to a study of blood T cell repertoires in COVID-19. The overall study: Acute-phase and convalescent COVID-19 samples originated in the United States, Italy and Spain. Sample material is recorded as cDNA or gDNA derived from T cells, B-cell-depleted T cells, or PBMCs.

As handled by the study authors: Nucleated cell number was recorded as an estimate derived from reference gene primer amplification. Using immunoSEQ multiplex PCR, the repertoire was profiled, and TCRdb retains in-frame clones only, with some absent. That table is the source of V, J and clone size, and D and trimming were worked out from the DNA. The sample includes approximately 130,000 clones, approximately 84% of them seen just once. CDR1 and CDR2 (germline): LNHNV, YYDKDF (reference sequence). The CDR3 totals 13 residues. The V gene lost 4 bases and the J gene lost 6 bases, with 12 bases spanning the gap.

The V gene is TRBV15, the J gene TRBJ1-2; possible D gene TRBD1, 5 bases. Specimen: peripheral blood. This clonotype was obtained from a woman aged 50 to 60 who had recovered from COVID-19. The CDR3 region has the DNA TGTGCCACCAGCACTGGCCAGGGTAATGGCTACACCTTC. Its translation is CATSTGQGNGYTF.